This T cell receptor beta chain was obtained from a study of technical replicates of blood from a few donors. From germline, CDR1 is SGHVS and CDR2 FQNEAQ. V shed 7 bases and J shed 1 base, with 17 bases lying between them. This CDR3 spans 15 amino acids. Produced via immunoSEQ multiplex PCR; TCRdb's table is partial and in-frame only. This table has 65,000 to 90,000 clones, roughly 90% appearing once. The receptor was isolated from a human donor in good health. Some clones in this sample may be carry-over from other donors' samples. The genes are TRBV7-8 and TRBJ2-7, with D possibly TRBD2 on 5 matching bases. The sequenced sample consisted of PBMCs. The CDR3 loop reads CASTRGAVRSYEQYF. CDR3 sequence (DNA): TGTGCCAGCACCCGAGGAGCGGTTAGGTCCTACGAGCAGTACTTC.